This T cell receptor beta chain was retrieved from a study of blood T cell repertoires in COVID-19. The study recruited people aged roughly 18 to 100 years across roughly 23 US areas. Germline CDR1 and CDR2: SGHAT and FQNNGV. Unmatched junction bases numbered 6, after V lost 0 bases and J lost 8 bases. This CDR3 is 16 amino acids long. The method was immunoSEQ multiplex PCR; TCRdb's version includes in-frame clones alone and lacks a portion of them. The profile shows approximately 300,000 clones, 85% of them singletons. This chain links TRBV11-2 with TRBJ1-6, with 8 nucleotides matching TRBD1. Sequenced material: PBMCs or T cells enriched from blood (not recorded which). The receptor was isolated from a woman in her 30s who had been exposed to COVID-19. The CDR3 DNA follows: TGTGCCAGCAGCTTAGATCCAGGGGGCGGGTATTCACCCCTCCACTTT. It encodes CASSLDPGGGYSPLHF.